These T cell receptor beta chains were read from a single sample in a study of cytomegalovirus exposure and HLA in healthy donors. Profiling relied on immunoSEQ multiplex PCR, and the TCRdb table lists in-frame clones only, not all of them. The sample consists of approximately 200,000 clones, 60% to 80% of them appearing once. The specimen was PBMCs. The receptors come from a man between 18 and 29 years old in good health and CMV-seronegative. The CDR3 runs from the conserved cysteine through the conserved F or W. A D gene is named only where the DNA matches it firmly. A clone size is listed for some rows: how often the clone was seen (once, few, many), or a class if it is expanded.

TRBJ1-1 | - | TRBV11-2 | - | CASSSAGFIAEAFF | TGTGCCAGCAGTTCTGCAGGATTTATCGCTGAAGCTTTCTTT
TRBJ2-1 | - | TRBV6-6 | - | CASSYGGIDNEQFF | TGTGCCAGCAGTTACGGCGGGATCGACAATGAGCAGTTCTTC
TRBJ2-1 | - | TRBV28 | - | CASSLRDSREQFF | TGTGCCAGCAGTTTAAGGGACTCCCGTGAGCAGTTCTTC
TRBJ2-3 | once | TRBV7-9 | TRBD2 | CASRGLAGTADTQYF | TGTGCCAGCAGAGGACTAGCGGGAACGGCAGATACGCAGTATTTT
TRBJ2-1 | - | TRBV13 | - | CASSPIGTEQFF | TGTGCCAGCAGCCCGATTGGGACAGAGCAGTTCTTC
TRBJ1-1 | - | TRBV7-9 | - | CASSQPGVPTEAFF | TGTGCCAGCAGCCAGCCGGGGGTCCCCACTGAAGCTTTCTTT
TRBJ2-1 | - | TRBV7-6 | TRBD1 | CASSFRNRGNEQFF | TGTGCCAGCAGCTTCCGAAACAGGGGGAATGAGCAGTTCTTC
TRBJ1-1 | - | TRBV11-2 | - | CASSLVLDGGEAFF | TGTGCCAGCAGCTTAGTTCTGGACGGGGGAGAAGCTTTCTTT
TRBJ1-2 | - | TRBV29-1 | TRBD1 | CSAFKGQGDAGYTF | TGCAGCGCCTTCAAGGGACAGGGGGACGCTGGCTACACCTTC
TRBJ1-1 | - | TRBV18 | - | CASSPPQQLNTEAFF | TGTGCCAGCTCACCTCCACAGCAATTGAACACTGAAGCTTTCTTT
TRBJ2-7 | - | TRBV27 | TRBD1 | CASSLVDRSSYEQYF | TGTGCCAGCAGTTTAGTGGACAGGTCTTCCTACGAGCAGTACTTC
TRBJ2-7 | - | TRBV2 | TRBD1 | CASSPKTTGGYEQYF | TGTGCCAGCAGTCCCAAAACGACAGGGGGCTACGAGCAGTACTTC
TRBJ1-1 | once | TRBV28 | - | CASRITGTEAFF | TGTGCCAGCAGGATAACAGGGACTGAAGCTTTCTTT
TRBJ2-2 | - | TRBV28 | TRBD1 | CASSRTGDTGELFF | TGTGCCAGCAGTCGGACAGGAGACACCGGGGAGCTGTTTTTT
TRBJ2-3 | few | TRBV5-1 | TRBD1 | CASSLEGQGKTDTQYF | TGCGCCAGCAGCTTGGAAGGACAGGGTAAAACAGATACGCAGTATTTT
TRBJ2-2 | - | TRBV11-2 | TRBD2 | CASSRGTSGGNTGELFF | TGTGCCAGCAGCCGAGGGACTAGCGGGGGGAACACCGGGGAGCTGTTTTTT
TRBJ1-1 | few | TRBV12-5 | TRBD1 | CASGPQGQGEVATEAFF | TGTGCTAGTGGTCCCCAAGGACAGGGGGAGGTGGCCACTGAAGCTTTCTTT
TRBJ1-1 | - | TRBV19 | TRBD1 | CASSIPGGGTEAFF | TGTGCCAGTAGTATACCAGGGGGCGGCACTGAAGCTTTCTTT
TRBJ2-5 | - | TRBV29-1 | - | CSAPQGYQETQYF | TGCAGCGCCCCGCAGGGCTACCAAGAGACCCAGTACTTC
TRBJ2-4 | - | TRBV4-3 | - | CASSQVVQAKNIQYF | TGCGCCAGCAGCCAAGTCGTCCAGGCCAAAAACATTCAGTACTTC
TRBJ2-5 | - | TRBV5-1 | - | CASSFYSSETQYF | TGCGCCAGCAGCTTCTACTCCTCGGAGACCCAGTACTTC
TRBJ2-7 | - | TRBV7-2 | TRBD1 | CASSSTGGLYEQYF | TGTGCCAGCAGCTCGACAGGGGGCCTCTACGAGCAGTACTTC
TRBJ2-1 | - | TRBV29-1 | - | CSVHQGSYNEQFF | TGCAGCGTTCATCAGGGGAGCTACAATGAGCAGTTCTTC
TRBJ2-2 | - | TRBV6-4 | TRBD2 | CASSRVAGPDGELFF | TGTGCCAGCAGTAGAGTAGCGGGACCGGACGGGGAGCTGTTTTTT
TRBJ2-5 | - | TRBV30 | TRBD2 | CAWETSGEETQYF | TGTGCCTGGGAGACTAGCGGGGAAGAGACCCAGTACTTC
TRBJ1-1 | - | TRBV18 | - | CASSPQGAHRTNTEAFF | TGTGCCAGCTCACCTCAGGGTGCCCACCGGACGAACACTGAAGCTTTCTTT
TRBJ2-7 | - | TRBV7-9 | - | CASSLGIRGYEQYF | TGTGCCAGCAGCTTAGGGATCAGGGGCTACGAGCAGTACTTC
TRBJ1-4 | - | TRBV6-9 | - | CASEPGHRIEKLFF | TGTGCCAGCGAGCCGGGACATCGAATTGAAAAACTGTTTTTT
TRBJ1-1 | - | TRBV13 | - | CASSLNSGMGARAFF | TGTGCCAGCAGCTTGAACAGTGGGATGGGGGCGAGGGCTTTCTTT
TRBJ1-1 | - | TRBV9 | TRBD1 | CASSTHGDREAFF | TGTGCCAGCAGCACCCATGGGGACAGAGAAGCTTTCTTT
TRBJ2-7 | - | TRBV6-5 | - | CASGQIEQYF | TGTGCCAGCGGCCAAATAGAGCAGTACTTC
TRBJ2-4 | - | TRBV2 | - | CASRLRQDDTKNIQYF | TGTGCCAGCAGGCTTCGACAGGACGATACCAAAAACATTCAGTACTTC
TRBJ2-3 | - | TRBV19 | TRBD1 | CASSPQGSTDTQYF | TGTGCCAGTAGTCCACAGGGGAGCACAGATACGCAGTATTTT
TRBJ1-6 | few | TRBV27 | TRBD1 | CASSPGTGEALRSPLHF | TGTGCCAGCAGTCCCGGGACAGGCGAAGCACTACGATCACCCCTCCACTTT
TRBJ1-1 | - | TRBV7-8 | - | CASSSLENTEAFF | TGTGCCAGCAGCTCCCTAGAGAACACTGAAGCTTTCTTT
TRBJ1-6 | - | TRBV27 | TRBD1 | CASRGERTGGNSPLHF | TGTGCCAGCAGAGGGGAAAGGACAGGAGGTAATTCACCCCTCCACTTT
TRBJ1-5 | - | TRBV29-1 | TRBD1 | CSAGQGNQPQHF | TGCAGCGCCGGACAGGGCAATCAGCCCCAGCATTTT
TRBJ1-5 | - | TRBV18 | - | CASSLGGGGNQPQHF | TGTGCCAGCTCACTAGGGGGTGGGGGCAATCAGCCCCAGCATTTT
TRBJ2-7 | - | TRBV13 | TRBD2 | CASSGTTSGDLYEQYF | TGTGCCAGCAGCGGGACGACTAGCGGTGACCTCTACGAGCAGTACTTC
TRBJ2-1 | - | TRBV6-6 | TRBD2 | CASSSTSGSDEQFF | TGTGCCAGCAGTTCGACTAGCGGGAGCGATGAGCAGTTCTTC
TRBJ2-2 | - | TRBV4-3 | TRBD1 | CASSQASGQGMRTGELFF | TGCGCCAGCAGCCAAGCTTCAGGACAGGGGATGCGCACCGGGGAGCTGTTTTTT
TRBJ2-5 | - | TRBV25-1 | - | CASTNGETQYF | TGTGCCAGCACTAACGGAGAGACCCAGTACTTC
TRBJ2-1 | - | TRBV11-3 | TRBD1 | CASSSDSGQYNEQFF | TGTGCCAGCAGCTCCGACTCGGGACAGTACAATGAGCAGTTCTTC
TRBJ1-2 | few | TRBV6-1 | - | CASSDRTPNYGYTF | TGTGCCAGCAGTGACCGGACTCCTAACTATGGCTACACCTTC
TRBJ2-1 | - | TRBV5-1 | TRBD2 | CASSLTGTSAGEQFF | TGCGCCAGCAGCCTTACCGGGACTAGCGCTGGTGAGCAGTTCTTC
TRBJ1-6 | - | TRBV5-5 | TRBD1 | CASSLAYRDRVLGSPLHF | TGTGCCAGCAGCTTGGCATACCGGGACAGGGTATTAGGGTCACCCCTCCACTTT
TRBJ2-6 | - | TRBV19 | TRBD2 | CASSTGGSRANVLTF | TGTGCCAGTAGTACCGGGGGGTCTAGGGCCAACGTCCTGACTTTC
TRBJ2-5 | - | TRBV7-2 | TRBD1 | CASSPQGAQETQYF | TGTGCCAGCAGTCCACAGGGGGCCCAAGAGACCCAGTACTTC